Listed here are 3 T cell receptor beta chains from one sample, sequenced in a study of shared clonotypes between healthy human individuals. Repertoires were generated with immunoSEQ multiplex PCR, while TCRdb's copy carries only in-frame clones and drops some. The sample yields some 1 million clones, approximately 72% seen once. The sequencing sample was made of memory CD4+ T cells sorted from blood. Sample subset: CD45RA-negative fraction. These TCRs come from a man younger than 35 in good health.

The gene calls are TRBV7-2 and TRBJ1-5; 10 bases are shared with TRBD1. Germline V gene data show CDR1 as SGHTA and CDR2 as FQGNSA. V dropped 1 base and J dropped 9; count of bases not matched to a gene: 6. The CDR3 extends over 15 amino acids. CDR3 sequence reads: CASSLGDRGQSPQHF. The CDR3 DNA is TGTGCCAGCAGCTTAGGGGACAGGGGACAATCGCCCCAGCATTTT.

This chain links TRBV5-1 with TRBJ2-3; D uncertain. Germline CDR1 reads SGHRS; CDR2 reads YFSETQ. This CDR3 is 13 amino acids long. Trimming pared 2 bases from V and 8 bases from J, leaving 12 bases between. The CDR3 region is CASSFGIVGTQYF. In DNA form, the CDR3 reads TGCGCCAGCAGCTTCGGTATAGTCGGTACGCAGTATTTT.

CDR3 sequence reads: CASSFLSGGEQFF. The CDR3 coding sequence is TGTGCCAGCAGCTTCTTGAGCGGGGGAGAGCAGTTCTTC. This chain uses TRBV5-4 with TRBJ2-1, with 8 bases that match TRBD2. Per the germline V gene, CDR1 is SGHNT and CDR2 is YYREEE (reference sequence). The CDR3 extends over 13 amino acids. The V segment lost 2 bases and the J segment 10 bases; nucleotides outside the gene matches: 5.